This entry describes one T cell receptor (beta chain). The antigen it binds to is not known. No much larger clone is present one base from it, and per-base qualities are unavailable. These data originate in a study of blood T cell repertoires in COVID-19 (dated by TCRdb to about 2020). In terms of the full investigation: Samples from collaborators originated in the United States, Italy and Spain and spanned both the acute and convalescent phases of COVID-19. Samples came from the ongoing ImmuneRACE study (first 160 participants) plus 1,254 subjects from 6 global collaborators. HLA class I and class II types, where available, came from metadata supplied by the sample provider rather than from assay-based typing. The sample metadata nearly always contained a de-identified subject ID, COVID-19 status, age in years and sex. The prospective study material was composed of cDNA or gDNA derived from T cells, B-cell-depleted T cells, or PBMCs. The dataset comprised deeply sampled blood TCRbeta repertoires from subjects exposed to, actively infected with, or recovered from COVID-19. The repertoires were made available in a free public database intended to serve as a resource for research on the immune response to SARS-CoV-2.

The paper as a whole reports these results and caveats: The quantity of clinical and demographic metadata differed by source and by participant and was supplied without curation.

Spanning cysteine to phenylalanine, the CDR3 consists of 17 amino acids. The read is trimmed to its CDR3 DNA, 51 bases read in frame from base 1. Compared with germline, V lacks 3 bases and J lacks 5 bases; bases without a gene match: 7. The germline V gene sets CDR1 to SNHLY and CDR2 to FYNNEI. TCRbeta CDR3 regions were amplified from genomic DNA by means of the immunoSEQ Assay, a bias-controlled multiplex PCR. In the source study's methods: The number of nucleated cells in each sample was estimated from the amplification of reference gene primers within the assay. To quantify the absolute abundance of each unique TCRbeta CDR3 rearrangement, sequence reads were collapsed and filtered. For each sample, productive Simpson clonality was calculated as the square root of Simpson's diversity index across productive rearrangements. Not all clones reach the TCRdb copy of this immuneACCESS table, which keeps in-frame sequences only. Checked studies attribute under half of the gap to unresolved V genes and leave the rest unexplained. That table furnishes V, J and clone size, whereas the DNA furnished D and trimming. In this sample the table shows under 80,000 clones, 83% of which occur a single time. The ten biggest clones cover roughly 41% of the sample.

Collaborating institutions collected whole blood in K2EDTA tubes following their own protocols. For TCRbeta analysis, collaborators shipped samples in one of three forms: frozen whole blood, isolated PBMCs, or DNA extracted from either of those sample types. The sequence was collected from an elderly man with acute or convalescent COVID-19. The chain couples TRBV2 to TRBJ2-2; TRBD2 fits 12 bases in the junction. The sequenced sample was peripheral blood. The DNA reads TGTGCCAGCAGTGAGCCTAGCGGGAGGGGAGGGACCGGGGAGCTGTTTTTT. Its amino acids are CASSEPSGRGGTGELFF.